The clone carrying this TCR beta chain came up a few times. The antigen remains unidentified. Germline V gene sequence: CDR1 SGHVS, CDR2 FNYEAQ. Trimming at V came to 4 bases and at J to 2 bases, leaving 9 bases not matched to a gene. The CDR3 runs 17 residues. The data stem from a study of T-cell memory formation after mild COVID-19. The study, taken as a whole, reports: Clones that contracted from day 15 to 85 were balanced CD4/CD8, while later expanders leaned CD4+.

MiXCR was run by TCRdb on the 5' RACE reads, yielding one entry per CDR3 protein. The top ten clones hold roughly a quarter of a sample with 110,000 to 150,000 distinct CDR3 sequences, under 30% of them seen once. The specimen sequenced was PBMCs or a T cell subset sorted from them (not recorded which). The sequence derives from an adult woman who had mild COVID-19 (a few samples of this study predate the infection). Cell type and time point are not known. V is TRBV7-6 and J is TRBJ2-3; the match to TRBD2 covers 10 bases. CDR3 protein: CASSSQLAGPPTDTQYF. For the CDR3, the DNA is TGTGCCAGCAGCTCCCAACTAGCGGGGCCTCCCACAGATACGCAGTATTTT.